The clone carrying this TCR beta chain has a handful of counts. The CDR3 extends over 16 amino acids. Unmatched junction bases numbered 13, after V lost 5 bases and J lost 3 bases. Germline CDR1 and CDR2: MNHEY and SVGEGT. This entry belongs to a study of T-cell reconstitution after alpha-beta-depleted transplantation in children. This sample's TCRbeta library carried unique molecular identifier barcodes. TCRdb used MiXCR to reprocess the PCR reads, holding one entry per CDR3 protein. This repertoire shows 120,000 to 150,000 distinct CDR3 sequences, roughly 9% found once; its top ten account for 15% to 20%.

The origin of this receptor is a female patient aged 2-10 years who had a stem cell transplant for congenital amegakaryocytic thrombocytopenia, so the T cells may come from the graft donor. The rearrangement joins TRBV6-2 or TRBV6-3 to TRBJ2-7, with 7 bases identical to TRBD2. This material consisted of PBMCs, mostly from graft donor cells, taken 180 days after TCRalphabeta/CD19-depleted stem cell transplant. CDR3 sequence: CASSRDWTREFYEQYF. In DNA, the CDR3 is TGTGCCAGCAGTCGGGACTGGACTAGGGAGTTCTACGAGCAGTACTTC.